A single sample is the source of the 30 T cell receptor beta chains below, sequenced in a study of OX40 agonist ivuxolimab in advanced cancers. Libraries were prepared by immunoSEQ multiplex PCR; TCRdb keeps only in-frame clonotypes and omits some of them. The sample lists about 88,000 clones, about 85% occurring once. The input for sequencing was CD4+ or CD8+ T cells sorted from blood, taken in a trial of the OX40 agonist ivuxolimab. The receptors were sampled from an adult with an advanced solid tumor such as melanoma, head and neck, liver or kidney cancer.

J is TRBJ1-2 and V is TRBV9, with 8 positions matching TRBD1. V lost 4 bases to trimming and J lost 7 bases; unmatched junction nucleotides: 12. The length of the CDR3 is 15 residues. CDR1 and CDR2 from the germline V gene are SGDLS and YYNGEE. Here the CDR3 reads CASSLQTGGIGGYTF. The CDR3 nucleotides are TGTGCCAGCAGCCTTCAAACAGGGGGAATAGGTGGCTACACCTTC.

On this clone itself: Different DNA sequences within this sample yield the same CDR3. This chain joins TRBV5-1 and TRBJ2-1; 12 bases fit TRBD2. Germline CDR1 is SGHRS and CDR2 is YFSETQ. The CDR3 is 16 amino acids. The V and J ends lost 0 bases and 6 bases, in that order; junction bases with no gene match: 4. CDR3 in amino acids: CASSLAGTSGFNEQFF. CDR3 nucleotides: TGCGCCAGCAGCTTGGCCGGGACTAGCGGGTTCAATGAGCAGTTCTTC.

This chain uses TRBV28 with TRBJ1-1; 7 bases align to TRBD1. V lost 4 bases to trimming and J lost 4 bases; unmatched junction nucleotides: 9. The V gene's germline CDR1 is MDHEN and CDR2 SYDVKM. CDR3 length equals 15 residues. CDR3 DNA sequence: TGTGCCAGCAGTTCAACAGGGGTCCGGCGCACTGAAGCTTTCTTT. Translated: CASSSTGVRRTEAFF.

The CDR3 nucleotides are TGTGCCAGCAGCTTAGGGAGTCGCACAGATACGCAGTATTTT. Its protein product is CASSLGSRTDTQYF. J is TRBJ2-3 and V is TRBV7-6; no reliable D call. The ends were cut back, 1 base at V and 1 base at J, with 6 bases in the middle. CDR1 is SGHVS, CDR2 FNYEAQ, per germline. CDR3 length equals 14 residues.

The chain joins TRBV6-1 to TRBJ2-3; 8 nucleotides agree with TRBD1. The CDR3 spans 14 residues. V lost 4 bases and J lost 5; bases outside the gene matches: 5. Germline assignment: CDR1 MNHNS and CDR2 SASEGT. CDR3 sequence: CASSGAGGVDTQYF. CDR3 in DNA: TGTGCCAGCAGTGGGGCAGGGGGCGTAGATACGCAGTATTTT.

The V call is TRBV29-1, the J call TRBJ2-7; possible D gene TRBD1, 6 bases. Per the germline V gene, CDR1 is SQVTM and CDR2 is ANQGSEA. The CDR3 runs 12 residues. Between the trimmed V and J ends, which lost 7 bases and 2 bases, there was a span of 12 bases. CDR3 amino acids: CSAKGQPYEQYF. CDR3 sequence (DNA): TGCAGCGCAAAGGGACAACCCTACGAGCAGTACTTC.

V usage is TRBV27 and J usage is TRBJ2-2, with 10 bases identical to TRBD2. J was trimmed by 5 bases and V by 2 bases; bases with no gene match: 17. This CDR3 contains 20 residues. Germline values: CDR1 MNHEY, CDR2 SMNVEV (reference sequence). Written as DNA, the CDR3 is TGTGCCAGCAGTTTAAATCCTAGGGCTAGCGGGAGTTTAGGTACCGGGGAGCTGTTTTTT. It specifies CASSLNPRASGSLGTGELFF.

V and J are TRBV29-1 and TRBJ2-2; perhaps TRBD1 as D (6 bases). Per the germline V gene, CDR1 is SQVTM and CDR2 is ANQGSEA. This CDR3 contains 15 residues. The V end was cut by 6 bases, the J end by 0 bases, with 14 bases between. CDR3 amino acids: CSVFNRATNTGELFF. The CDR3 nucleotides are TGCAGCGTCTTTAACAGGGCAACGAACACCGGGGAGCTGTTTTTT.

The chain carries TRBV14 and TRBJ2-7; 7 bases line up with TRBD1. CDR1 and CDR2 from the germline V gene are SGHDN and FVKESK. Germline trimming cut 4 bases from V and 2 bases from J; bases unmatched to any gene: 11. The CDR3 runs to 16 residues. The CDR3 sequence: CASSPGQAFAPYEQYF. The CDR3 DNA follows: TGTGCCAGCAGCCCTGGACAGGCCTTTGCCCCCTACGAGCAGTACTTC.

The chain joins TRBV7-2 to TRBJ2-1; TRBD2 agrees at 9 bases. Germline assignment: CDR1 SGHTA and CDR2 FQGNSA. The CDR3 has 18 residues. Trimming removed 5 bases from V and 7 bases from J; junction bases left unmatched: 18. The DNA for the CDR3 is TGTGCCAGCAGCCTCCCTTCATACGGCGGGAGGGCCGGTAATGAGCAGTTCTTC. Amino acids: CASSLPSYGGRAGNEQFF.

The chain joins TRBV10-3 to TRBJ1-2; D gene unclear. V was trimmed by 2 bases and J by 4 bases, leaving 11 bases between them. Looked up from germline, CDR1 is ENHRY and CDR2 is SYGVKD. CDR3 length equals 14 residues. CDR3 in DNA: TGTGCCATCAGTGAGACCACAGATAGCTATGGCTACACCTTC. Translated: CAISETTDSYGYTF.

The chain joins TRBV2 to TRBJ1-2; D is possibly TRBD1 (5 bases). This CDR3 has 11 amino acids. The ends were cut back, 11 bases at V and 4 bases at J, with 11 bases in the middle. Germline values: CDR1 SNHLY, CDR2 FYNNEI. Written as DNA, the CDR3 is TGTGCCGGGGACGGACCCTATGGCTACACCTTC. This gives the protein CAGDGPYGYTF.

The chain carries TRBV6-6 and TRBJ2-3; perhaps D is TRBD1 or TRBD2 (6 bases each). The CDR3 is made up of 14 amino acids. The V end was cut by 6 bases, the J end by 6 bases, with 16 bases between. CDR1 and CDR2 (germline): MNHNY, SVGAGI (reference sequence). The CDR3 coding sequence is TGTGCCAGCAGCCGGGGGCTTACGCGGGATACGCAGTATTTT. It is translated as CASSRGLTRDTQYF.

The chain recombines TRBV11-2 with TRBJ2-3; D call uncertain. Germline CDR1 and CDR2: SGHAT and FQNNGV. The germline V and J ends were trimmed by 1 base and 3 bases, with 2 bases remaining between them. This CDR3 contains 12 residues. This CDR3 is CASSLATDTQYF. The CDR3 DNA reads TGTGCCAGCAGCTTAGCGACAGATACGCAGTATTTT.

The CDR3 bases are TGTGCCAGCAGGAAAGCGGGGGGGCCCCCCGGGCAGTTCTTC. Translated, it gives CASRKAGGPPGQFF. The chain uses TRBV6-5 and TRBJ2-1; 10 bases are a match to TRBD2. Unmatched junction bases numbered 11, after V lost 6 bases and J lost 12 bases. Germline assignment: CDR1 MNHEY and CDR2 SVGAGI. The CDR3 has 14 residues.

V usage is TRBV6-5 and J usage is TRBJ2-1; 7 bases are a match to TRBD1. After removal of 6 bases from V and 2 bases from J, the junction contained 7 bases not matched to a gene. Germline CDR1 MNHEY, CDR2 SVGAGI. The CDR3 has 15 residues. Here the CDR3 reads CASSSRQGAYNEQFF. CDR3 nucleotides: TGTGCCAGCAGCTCCCGACAGGGCGCCTACAATGAGCAGTTCTTC.

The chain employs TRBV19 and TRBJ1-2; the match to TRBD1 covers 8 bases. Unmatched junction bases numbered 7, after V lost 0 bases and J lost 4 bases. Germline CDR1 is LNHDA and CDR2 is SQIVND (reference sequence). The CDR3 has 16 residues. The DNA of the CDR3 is TGTGCCAGTAGTATAGAGGGGTCGACAGGGGCCTATGGCTACACCTTC. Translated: CASSIEGSTGAYGYTF.

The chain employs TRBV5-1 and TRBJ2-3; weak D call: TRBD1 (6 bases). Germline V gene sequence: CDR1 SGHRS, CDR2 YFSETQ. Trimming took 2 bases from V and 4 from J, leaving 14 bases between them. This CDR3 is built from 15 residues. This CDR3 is CASSFGQSRADTQYF. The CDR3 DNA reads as TGCGCCAGCAGCTTTGGACAGAGTCGGGCAGATACGCAGTATTTT.

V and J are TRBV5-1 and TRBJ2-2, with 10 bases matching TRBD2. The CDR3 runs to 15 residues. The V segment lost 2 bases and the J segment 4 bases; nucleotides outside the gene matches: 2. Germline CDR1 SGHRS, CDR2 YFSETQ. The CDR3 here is CASSFSSGSTGELFF. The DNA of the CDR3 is TGCGCCAGCAGCTTTTCTAGCGGGAGCACCGGGGAGCTGTTTTTT.

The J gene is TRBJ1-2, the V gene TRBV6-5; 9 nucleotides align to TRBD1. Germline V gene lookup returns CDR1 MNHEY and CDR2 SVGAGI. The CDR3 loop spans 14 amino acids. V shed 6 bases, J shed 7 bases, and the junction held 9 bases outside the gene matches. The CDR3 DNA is TGTGCCAGCAGAAAGGGGACAGGGATAACTGGCTACACCTTC. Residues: CASRKGTGITGYTF.

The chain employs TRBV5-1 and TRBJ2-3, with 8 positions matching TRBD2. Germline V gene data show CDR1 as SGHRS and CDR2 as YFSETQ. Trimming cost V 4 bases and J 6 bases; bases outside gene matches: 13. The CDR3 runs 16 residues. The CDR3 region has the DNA TGCGCCAGCAGCCCCTGGGTCGGGAGGGCCGCGGATACGCAGTATTTT. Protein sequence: CASSPWVGRAADTQYF.

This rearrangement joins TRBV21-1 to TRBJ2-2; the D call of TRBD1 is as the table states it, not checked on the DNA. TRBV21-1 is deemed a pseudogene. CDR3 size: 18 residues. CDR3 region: CASSKRKWVTAPTGELFF. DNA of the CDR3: TGTGCCAGCAGCAAAAGAAAATGGGTTACAGCTCCCACCGGGGAGCTGTTTTTT.

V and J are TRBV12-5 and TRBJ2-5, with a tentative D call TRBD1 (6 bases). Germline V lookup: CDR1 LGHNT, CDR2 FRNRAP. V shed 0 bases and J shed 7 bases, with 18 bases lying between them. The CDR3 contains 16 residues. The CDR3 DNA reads TGTGCTAGTGGTTTGGTAATGTCGGACAGTGGGGGGACCCAGTACTTC. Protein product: CASGLVMSDSGGTQYF.

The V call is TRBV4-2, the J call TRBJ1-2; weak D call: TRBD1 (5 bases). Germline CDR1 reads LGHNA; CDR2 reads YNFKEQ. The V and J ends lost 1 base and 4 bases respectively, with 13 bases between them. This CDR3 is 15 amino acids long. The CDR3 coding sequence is TGTGCCAGCAGCCAAGGTGGGGGTGACGGCTATGGCTACACCTTC. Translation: CASSQGGGDGYGYTF.

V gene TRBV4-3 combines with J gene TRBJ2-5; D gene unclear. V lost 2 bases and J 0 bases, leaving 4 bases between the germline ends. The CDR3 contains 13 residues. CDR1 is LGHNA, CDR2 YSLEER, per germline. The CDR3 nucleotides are TGCGCCAGCAGCCAACAGTACCAAGAGACCCAGTACTTC. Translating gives CASSQQYQETQYF.

The CDR3 reads CASSLPQTPVDIQYF. The CDR3 DNA reads TGCGCCAGCAGCTTGCCCCAGACCCCGGTGGACATTCAGTACTTC. The gene calls are TRBV5-1 and TRBJ2-4, with D unclear. Between the trimmed V and J ends, which lost 1 base and 8 bases, there was a span of 16 bases. Germline V CDR1 and CDR2: SGHRS, YFSETQ. This CDR3 has 15 residues.

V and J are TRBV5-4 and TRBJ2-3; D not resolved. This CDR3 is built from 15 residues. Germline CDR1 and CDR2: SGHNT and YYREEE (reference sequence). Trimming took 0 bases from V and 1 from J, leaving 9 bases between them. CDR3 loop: CASSLAEEGTDTQYF. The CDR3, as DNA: TGTGCCAGCAGCTTGGCCGAAGAGGGCACAGATACGCAGTATTTT.

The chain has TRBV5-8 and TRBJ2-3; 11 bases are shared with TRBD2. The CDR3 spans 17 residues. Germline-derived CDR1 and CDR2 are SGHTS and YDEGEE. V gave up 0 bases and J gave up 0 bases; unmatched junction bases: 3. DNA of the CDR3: TGTGCCAGCAGCTTGGGGACTAGCGGGCGAAGCACAGATACGCAGTATTTT. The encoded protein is CASSLGTSGRSTDTQYF.

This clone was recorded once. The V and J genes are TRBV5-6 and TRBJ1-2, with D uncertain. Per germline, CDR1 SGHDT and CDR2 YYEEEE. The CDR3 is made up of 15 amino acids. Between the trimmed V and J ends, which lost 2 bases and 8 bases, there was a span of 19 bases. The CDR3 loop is CASSFDNPPVGGYTF. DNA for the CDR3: TGTGCCAGCAGCTTTGATAACCCCCCCGTGGGAGGCTACACCTTC.

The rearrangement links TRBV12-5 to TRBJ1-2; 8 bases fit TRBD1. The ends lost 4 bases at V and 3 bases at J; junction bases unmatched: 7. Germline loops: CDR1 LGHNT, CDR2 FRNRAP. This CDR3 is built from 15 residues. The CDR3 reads CASGSDRGGDYGYTF. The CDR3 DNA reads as TGTGCTAGTGGTTCTGACAGGGGAGGAGACTATGGCTACACCTTC.